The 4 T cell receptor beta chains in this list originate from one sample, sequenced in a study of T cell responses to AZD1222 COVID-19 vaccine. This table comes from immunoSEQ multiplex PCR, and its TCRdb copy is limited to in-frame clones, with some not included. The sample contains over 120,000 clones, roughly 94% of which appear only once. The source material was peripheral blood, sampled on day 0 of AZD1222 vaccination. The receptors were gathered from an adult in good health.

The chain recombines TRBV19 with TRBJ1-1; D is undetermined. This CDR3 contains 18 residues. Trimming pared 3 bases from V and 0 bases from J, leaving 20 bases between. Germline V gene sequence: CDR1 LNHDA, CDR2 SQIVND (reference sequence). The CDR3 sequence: CASSMAVVVLALNTEAFF. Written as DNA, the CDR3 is TGTGCCAGTAGTATGGCGGTCGTGGTTTTAGCCTTGAACACTGAAGCTTTCTTT.

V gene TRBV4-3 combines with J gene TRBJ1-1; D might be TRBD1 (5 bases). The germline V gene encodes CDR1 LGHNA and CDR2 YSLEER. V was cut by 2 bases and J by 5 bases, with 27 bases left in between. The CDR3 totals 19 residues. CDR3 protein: CASSQQRGTGTRPRTEAFF. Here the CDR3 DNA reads TGCGCCAGCAGCCAACAAAGAGGGACGGGGACTCGTCCGCGGACTGAAGCTTTCTTT.

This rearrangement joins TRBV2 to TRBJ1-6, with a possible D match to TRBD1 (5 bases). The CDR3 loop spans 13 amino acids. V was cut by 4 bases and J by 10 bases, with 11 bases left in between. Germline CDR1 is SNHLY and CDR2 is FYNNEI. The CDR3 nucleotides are TGTGCCAGCAGTGTGGAGGGGAACTCACCCCTCCACTTT. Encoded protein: CASSVEGNSPLHF.

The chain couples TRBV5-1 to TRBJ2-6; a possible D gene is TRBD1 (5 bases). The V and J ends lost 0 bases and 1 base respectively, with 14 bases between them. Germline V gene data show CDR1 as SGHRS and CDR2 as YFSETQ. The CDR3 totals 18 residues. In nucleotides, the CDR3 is TGCGCCAGCAGCTTGGGACAGCCATTGGGGTCTGGGGCCAACGTCCTGACTTTC. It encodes CASSLGQPLGSGANVLTF.